One sample yielded the 30 T cell receptor beta chains listed below, sequenced in a study of blood T cell repertoires in COVID-19. The data were produced by immunoSEQ multiplex PCR, yet TCRdb's version contains in-frame clones alone and is incomplete. The table records around 90,000 clones, 81% of them present only once. Specimen: peripheral blood. The receptors derive from a human donor in a cohort sampled during active COVID-19.

The CDR3 sequence is CASSTPKGATGELFF. The CDR3 bases are TGTGCCAGCAGCACACCGAAGGGGGCCACCGGGGAGCTGTTTTTT. The V and J genes are TRBV5-4 and TRBJ2-2, with 7 bases that match TRBD1. The CDR3 length is 15 residues. With 4 bases clipped from V and 4 bases from J, the junction kept 7 bases outside the gene matches. CDR1 and CDR2 from the germline V gene are SGHNT and YYREEE (reference sequence).

The chain is built from TRBV19 and TRBJ1-3; 7 bases agree with TRBD1. The CDR3 sequence is 14 residues long. Trimming at V came to 9 bases and at J to 2 bases, leaving 7 bases not matched to a gene. CDR1 is LNHDA, CDR2 SQIVND, per germline (reference sequence). The CDR3 DNA follows: TGTGCCAGCCTGGACAGGCATGCTGGAAACACCATATATTTT. This codes for CASLDRHAGNTIYF.

This rearrangement joins TRBV6-2 or TRBV6-3 to TRBJ1-1, with D possibly matching TRBD1 (5 bases). Germline values: CDR1 MNHEY, CDR2 SVGEGT. This CDR3 is 13 amino acids long. Trimming took off 6 bases at V and 0 bases at J, with 8 bases between the two ends. The CDR3 reads CASSGHLNTEAFF. The CDR3 region has the DNA TGTGCCAGCAGCGGACACCTGAACACTGAAGCTTTCTTT.

This chain joins TRBV6-1 and TRBJ2-7; maybe TRBD1 (6 bases). V dropped 2 bases and J dropped 6 bases, with 14 bases sitting between them. Germline loops: CDR1 MNHNS, CDR2 SASEGT. The CDR3 contains 14 residues. The CDR3 reads CASSERGRGGEQYF. As DNA, the CDR3 is TGTGCCAGCAGTGAAAGGGGCAGAGGGGGCGAGCAGTACTTC.

V gene TRBV7-9 combines with J gene TRBJ2-7; 9 nucleotides align to TRBD1. The CDR3 is made up of 15 amino acids. With 5 bases clipped from V and 5 bases from J, the junction kept 10 bases outside the gene matches. Germline V lookup: CDR1 SEHNR, CDR2 FQNEAQ (reference sequence). The CDR3 here is CASSAPGQGFHEQYF. The CDR3 DNA follows: TGTGCCAGCAGCGCACCGGGACAGGGATTCCACGAGCAGTACTTC. The whole variable domain, filled in from reference TRBV7-9 and TRBJ2-7, reads DTGVSQNPRHKITKRGQNVTFRCDPISEHNRLYWYRQTLGQGPEFLTYFQNEAQLEKSRLLSDRFSAERPKGSFSTLEIQRTEQGDSAMYLCASSAPGQGFHEQYFGPGTRLTVT.

The V gene is TRBV3-1 (or the pseudogene TRBV3-2), the J gene TRBJ1-6; TRBD1 matches at 12 bases. J lost 9 bases, V lost 5 bases, and 5 bases had no gene match. The CDR3 is 15 amino acids. Germline loops: CDR1 LGHDT, CDR2 YNNKEL (reference sequence). Here the CDR3 DNA reads TGTGCCAGCAGCTTCCGGGACAGGGGGCTTTCACCCCTCCACTTT. Translated: CASSFRDRGLSPLHF.

This rearrangement joins TRBV11-2 to TRBJ2-3, with a tentative D call TRBD2 (6 bases). This CDR3 comprises 12 residues. V dropped 6 bases and J dropped 7 bases, with 11 bases sitting between them. Germline-derived CDR1 and CDR2 are SGHAT and FQNNGV. The DNA of the CDR3 is TGTGCCAGCAGGGGCGGGGCCTATACGCAGTATTTT. This sequence encodes CASRGGAYTQYF.

The chain joins TRBV10-3 to TRBJ2-7; D possibly corresponds to TRBD2 (6 bases). Trimming cost V 2 bases and J 2 bases, with 13 bases left between them. Germline CDR1 is ENHRY and CDR2 is SYGVKD. CDR3 size: 15 residues. The CDR3 spells CAISEGPGDTYEQYF. CDR3 sequence (DNA): TGTGCCATCAGTGAGGGTCCGGGGGATACCTACGAGCAGTACTTC.

J is TRBJ2-3 and V is TRBV5-1; TRBD2 matches at 8 bases. The germline gives CDR1 SGHRS, CDR2 YFSETQ. The ends lost 4 bases at V and 6 bases at J; junction bases unmatched: 25. The CDR3 loop spans 20 amino acids. This CDR3 reads CASSRSGLAGLERGLDTQYF. The CDR3 coding sequence is TGCGCCAGCAGCCGTTCCGGCCTAGCGGGCTTAGAGAGAGGTTTGGATACGCAGTATTTT.

V usage is TRBV6-4 and J usage is TRBJ1-1; D ambiguous. V gave up 8 bases and J gave up 2 bases, with 18 bases separating them. The CDR3 has 15 amino acids. The V gene's germline CDR1 is MRHNA and CDR2 SNTAGT. The CDR3 DNA sequence: TGTGCCAGCGGGCCCCGTGGCCTACTCAACACTGAAGCTTTCTTT. It translates to CASGPRGLLNTEAFF.

V gene TRBV13 combines with J gene TRBJ1-6; D gene uncertain. The CDR3 runs 14 residues. V was trimmed by 8 bases and J by 10 bases, leaving 18 bases between them. Germline CDR1 and CDR2: PRHDT and FYEKMQ (reference sequence). The CDR3 DNA reads TGTGCCAGCTCTCCCCCAGAGAGAGGCTCACCCCTCCACTTT. This encodes CASSPPERGSPLHF.

The CDR3 coding sequence is TGTGCCAGTAGTATAGTACAGGGGAGCACCGGGGAGCTGTTTTTT. It is translated as CASSIVQGSTGELFF. This chain uses TRBV19 with TRBJ2-2; 7 bases map to TRBD1. The CDR3 runs to 15 residues. Trimming took 1 base from V and 4 from J; bases not matched to a gene: 3. Germline values: CDR1 LNHDA, CDR2 SQIVND (reference sequence).

The chain uses TRBV11-2 and TRBJ2-5, with 14 bases lining up with TRBD2. V dropped 5 bases and J dropped 4; count of bases not matched to a gene: 9. In germline, CDR1 is SGHAT, CDR2 FQNNGV. This CDR3 comprises 17 residues. CDR3 loop: CASSPRLAGGPPETQYF. In DNA, the CDR3 is TGTGCCAGCAGCCCCCGACTAGCGGGGGGGCCCCCAGAGACCCAGTACTTC.

The chain recombines TRBV7-3 with TRBJ2-3; 7 bases map to TRBD1. Germline CDR1 and CDR2: SGHTA and FQGTGA. V trimming: 0 bases; J trimming: 1 base; junction bases outside the gene matches: 1. This CDR3 contains 15 residues. The CDR3 coding sequence is TGTGCCAGCAGCTTAACAGGGGGCCGCACAGATACGCAGTATTTT. This translates into CASSLTGGRTDTQYF. Full variable domain (missing parts from reference TRBV7-3 and TRBJ2-3): GAGVSQTPSNKVTEKGKYVELRCDPISGHTALYWYRQSLGQGPEFLIYFQGTGAADDSGLPNDRFFAVRPEGSVSTLKIQRTERGDSAVYLCASSLTGGRTDTQYFGPGTRLTVL.

The rearrangement uses TRBV29-1 and TRBJ1-3; D might be TRBD1 (6 bases). Germline V CDR1 and CDR2: SQVTM, ANQGSEA. This CDR3 has 13 residues. Trimming took off 7 bases at V and 0 bases at J, with 10 bases between the two ends. The CDR3 DNA sequence: TGCAGCGCCGGACAGAGCTCTGGAAACACCATATATTTT. Translated, it gives CSAGQSSGNTIYF.

This chain joins TRBV4-2 and TRBJ2-1; D perhaps matches TRBD2 (6 bases). The germline gives CDR1 LGHNA, CDR2 YNFKEQ. V was shortened by 4 bases and J by 3 bases, with 16 bases between the two germline ends. This CDR3 is built from 16 residues. CDR3 nucleotides: TGTGCCAGCAGCCCCGACGGGCGGGGCCTCTACAATGAGCAGTTCTTC. This sequence encodes CASSPDGRGLYNEQFF.

This chain links TRBV5-1 with TRBJ2-2, with unresolved D. Germline loops: CDR1 SGHRS, CDR2 YFSETQ. The CDR3 extends over 16 amino acids. Trimming stripped 0 bases from V and 1 base from J, with 10 bases between. For the CDR3, the DNA is TGCGCCAGCAGCTTGGATCCAGCGCAGAACACCGGGGAGCTGTTTTTT. This encodes CASSLDPAQNTGELFF.

This chain joins TRBV19 and TRBJ1-3; TRBD1 matches at 7 bases. CDR1 is LNHDA, CDR2 SQIVND, per germline (reference sequence). The V gene end was trimmed by 5 bases and the J gene end by 0 bases; junction bases not matched to a gene: 4. This CDR3 region has 15 residues. The CDR3 DNA is TGTGCCAGTAGTTCGGGGGACAGCTCTGGAAACACCATATATTTT. Translating gives CASSSGDSSGNTIYF.

The V and J genes are TRBV6-6 and TRBJ1-4, with 9 positions matching TRBD1. The CDR3 sequence is 14 residues long. CDR1 and CDR2 from the germline V gene are MNHNY and SVGAGI (reference sequence). The trim removed 7 bases at V and 8 bases at J, leaving 8 bases unmatched. CDR3 amino acids: CASTRQGVVEKLFF. The CDR3 DNA follows: TGTGCCAGCACCAGACAGGGGGTTGTAGAAAAACTGTTTTTT.

CDR3 protein: CASSLVTGMNTEAFF. The DNA of the CDR3 is TGTGCCAGCAGCCTGGTAACGGGAATGAACACTGAAGCTTTCTTT. This chain connects TRBV7-8 to TRBJ1-1; D remains ambiguous. Deletions cut 5 bases from V and 0 bases from J, with 13 bases between. Looked up from germline, CDR1 is SGHVS and CDR2 is FQNEAQ. The CDR3 consists of 15 residues. The full variable domain, rest sourced from reference TRBV7-8 and TRBJ1-1, is GAGVSQSPRYKVAKRGQDVALRCDPISGHVSLFWYQQALGQGPEFLTYFQNEAQLDKSGLPSDRFFAERPEGSVSTLKIQRTQQEDSAVYLCASSLVTGMNTEAFFGQGTRLTVV.

The rearrangement links TRBV20-1 to TRBJ2-3; TRBD2 aligns across 10 bases. The CDR3 contains 14 residues. Germline-derived CDR1 and CDR2 are DFQATT and SNEGSKA (reference sequence). V lost 3 bases, J lost 2 bases, and 2 bases stayed unmatched. DNA for the CDR3: TGCAGTGCTAGTACTAGCGGGGACACAGATACGCAGTATTTT. Translating it yields CSASTSGDTDTQYF.

This clone was detected only a few times. The chain couples TRBV2 to TRBJ1-6; TRBD1 agrees at 8 bases. V lost 3 bases to trimming and J lost 10 bases; unmatched junction nucleotides: 11. Germline V CDR1 and CDR2: SNHLY, FYNNEI. The CDR3 sequence is 16 residues long. The CDR3 nucleotides read TGTGCCAGCAGTGATCCTGGCAGGGGGCTTGGGTCACCCCTCCACTTT. Amino acid sequence: CASSDPGRGLGSPLHF.

CDR3 in amino acids: CASSFGSQPQHF. CDR3 DNA: TGTGCCAGCAGTTTCGGGTCTCAGCCCCAGCATTTT. The chain links TRBV12-3 or TRBV12-4 to TRBJ1-5; D call uncertain. The length of the CDR3 is 12 residues. The germline V and J ends were trimmed by 3 bases and 6 bases, with 6 bases remaining between them.

This chain connects TRBV7-9 to TRBJ2-7; D remains ambiguous. CDR3 length equals 12 residues. Trimming cost V 6 bases and J 6 bases, with 12 bases left between them. Germline-derived CDR1 and CDR2 are SEHNR and FQNEAQ (reference sequence). The CDR3 protein is CASRSAVGEQYF. The CDR3, as DNA: TGTGCCAGCAGATCGGCGGTGGGCGAGCAGTACTTC. Full variable domain (remainder filled in from reference TRBV7-9 and TRBJ2-7): DTGVSQNPRHKITKRGQNVTFRCDPISEHNRLYWYRQTLGQGPEFLTYFQNEAQLEKSRLLSDRFSAERPKGSFSTLEIQRTEQGDSAMYLCASRSAVGEQYFGPGTRLTVT.

J is TRBJ2-7 and V is TRBV28; perhaps TRBD1 as D (10 bases). The germline V gene has CDR1 MDHEN and CDR2 SYDVKM. Trimming cost V 8 bases and J 3 bases, with 17 bases left between them. This CDR3 has 14 residues. Here the CDR3 reads CASERGDRGYEQYF. The CDR3 DNA follows: TGTGCCAGCGAGCGGGGGGACAGGGGCTACGAGCAGTACTTC.

The rearrangement joins TRBV30 to TRBJ2-3; TRBD2 aligns across 8 bases. Per germline, CDR1 GTSNPN and CDR2 SVGIG (reference sequence). This CDR3 contains 14 residues. The V segment lost 4 bases and the J segment 2 bases; nucleotides outside the gene matches: 5. The CDR3 region has the DNA TGTGCCTGGAACCGGGGGGGCCACACAGATACGCAGTATTTT. This sequence encodes CAWNRGGHTDTQYF. Supplemented by reference TRBV30 and TRBJ2-3, the full variable domain reads SQTIHQWPATLVQPVGSPLSLECTVEGTSNPNLYWYRQAAGRGLQLLFYSVGIGQISSEVPQNLSASRPQDRQFILSSKKLLLSDSGFYLCAWNRGGHTDTQYFGPGTRLTVL.

This chain uses TRBV19 with TRBJ1-2; 9 bases line up with TRBD1. This CDR3 contains 16 residues. V shed 5 bases, J shed 0 bases, and the junction held 7 bases outside the gene matches. CDR1 and CDR2 (germline): LNHDA, SQIVND (reference sequence). CDR3: CASSAPRTGANYGYTF. The CDR3 region has the DNA TGTGCCAGTAGTGCCCCCCGGACAGGGGCTAACTATGGCTACACCTTC.

The chain has TRBV29-1 and TRBJ1-2; no reliable D call. Trimming cost V 3 bases and J 0 bases, with 5 bases left between them. Germline V gene lookup returns CDR1 SQVTM and CDR2 ANQGSEA. The CDR3 has 12 residues. CDR3 sequence: CSVEYSNYGYTF. CDR3 sequence (DNA): TGCAGCGTTGAGTACTCTAACTATGGCTACACCTTC. The whole variable domain, remainder taken from reference TRBV29-1 and TRBJ1-2, is SAVISQKPSRDICQRGTSLTIQCQVDSQVTMMFWYRQQPGQSLTLIATANQGSEATYESGFVIDKFPISRPNLTFSTLTVSNMSPEDSSIYLCSVEYSNYGYTFGSGTRLTVV.

V and J are TRBV7-3 and TRBJ1-6; 8 bases match TRBD1. CDR1 is SGHTA, CDR2 FQGTGA, per germline. With V trimmed by 5 bases and J by 9 bases, 6 bases remained unmatched. The CDR3 consists of 14 residues. The CDR3 DNA is TGTGCCAGCAGCGACATCGGACAGGGTTCACCCCTCCACTTT. Protein: CASSDIGQGSPLHF.

This clone was counted between two and nine times. V and J are TRBV28 and TRBJ1-5, with D possibly matching TRBD1 (5 bases). The CDR3 is made up of 16 amino acids. Trimming shortened V by 2 bases and J by 1 base, and 12 bases separated the two germline ends. Per germline, CDR1 MDHEN and CDR2 SYDVKM. CDR3 bases: TGTGCCAGCAGTTTAGCCCAGGCAGGGAGCAATCAGCCCCAGCATTTT. Translation: CASSLAQAGSNQPQHF.